This T cell receptor beta chain was recorded in a study of blood T cell repertoires in COVID-19. At the level of the study: Sources were T cells, B-cell-depleted T cells, or PBMCs; the material itself was cDNA or gDNA.

Germline assignment: CDR1 MDHEN and CDR2 SYDVKM. There are 14 residues in the CDR3. V was pared by 6 bases and J by 8 bases, with 12 bases of the junction left unmatched. The repertoire was sequenced with immunoSEQ multiplex PCR; TCRdb's copy has only in-frame clones and lacks some. The sample has around 91,000 clones, around 84% seen once. The material sequenced was peripheral blood. This chain joins TRBV28 and TRBJ1-2; 7 nucleotides line up with TRBD1. The sequence derives from a man aged 80 or over with acute or convalescent COVID-19. CDR3: CASRLKDRSGGYTF. The DNA of the CDR3 is TGTGCCAGCAGACTTAAGGACAGGTCGGGCGGCTACACCTTC.